The clone carrying this T cell receptor beta chain was picked up a small number of times. The antigen remains undetermined. PCR used 60 Vbeta primers and 13 Jbeta primers. TCRdb's table, derived via immunoSEQ multiplex PCR, lists solely in-frame clones and lacks some. The table has about 81,000 clones, 77% seen once. This sample was taken from a study of cytomegalovirus exposure and HLA in healthy donors. Study details: Roughly four fifths of more than 300 genotyped donors fell in the Caucasian-associated ancestry cluster. Study-level points and caveats: With later analysis, a missense DCLRE1C variant became linked to TCR beta V- and J-gene trimming. Many donors carried some public TCRs, although rarity characterized most TCR sequences. TCR association rates varied by HLA locus in a later analysis, with DRB1 highest and HLA-C lowest.

The junction had 3 bases not matched to a gene; V was cut back by 6 bases and J by 2 bases. This CDR3 contains 14 residues. CDR1 is MGHRA and CDR2 is YSYEKL in the germline V gene. This chain links TRBV4-1 with TRBJ2-3, with 9 bases aligning to TRBD1. The origin of this receptor is a man aged 45-65 years in good health and CMV-seropositive. The sample comprised PBMCs. In DNA, the CDR3 is TGCGCCAGCAGGGACAGGGGACCCACAGATACGCAGTATTTT. Translated, it gives CASRDRGPTDTQYF.